The next 23 T cell receptor beta chains were all read from a single sample in a study of cytomegalovirus exposure and HLA in healthy donors. Primers included in the PCR were 60 Vbeta and 13 Jbeta primers. The protocol was immunoSEQ multiplex PCR, while the TCRdb copy is restricted to in-frame clones and leaves out a portion. The sample yields 90,000 to 120,000 clones, 78% seen once. Material: PBMCs. The source of these receptors is a woman in her forties in good health and CMV-seronegative.

As regards this clone: The junction differs from germline at one of its ends, possibly a read error. The chain employs TRBV5-4 and TRBJ1-2; D remains ambiguous. CDR1 is SGHNT and CDR2 is YYREEE in the germline V gene (reference sequence). CDR3 size: 12 residues. The CDR3 nucleotides read TGTGCCAGCAGCTTGGAAGGGAGTGGTCAACTCTTC. Its protein is CASSLEGSGQLF.

V gene TRBV28 combines with J gene TRBJ1-5, with D possibly matching TRBD1 (6 bases). V was trimmed by 0 bases and J by 2 bases, leaving 14 bases between them. The CDR3 covers 17 residues. Germline-derived CDR1 and CDR2 are MDHEN and SYDVKM. The chain's CDR3 is CASSLWPWGQGNQPQHF. In nucleotides, the CDR3 is TGTGCCAGCAGTTTATGGCCCTGGGGGCAAGGCAATCAGCCCCAGCATTTT. Based on the CDR3 plus reference TRBV28 and TRBJ1-5, the full variable domain is DVKVTQSSRYLVKRTGEKVFLECVQDMDHENMFWYRQDPGLGLRLIYFSYDVKMKEKGDIPEGYSVSREKKERFSLILESASTNQTSMYLCASSLWPWGQGNQPQHFGDGTRLSIL.

J is TRBJ2-5 and V is TRBV14, with 10 bases that match TRBD2. This CDR3 has 19 amino acids. V dropped 5 bases and J dropped 1; count of bases not matched to a gene: 16. The germline CDR1 and CDR2 sequences are SGHDN and FVKESK. This CDR3 reads CASSCGLADCPAPQETQYF. The CDR3 DNA is TGTGCCAGCAGCTGCGGACTAGCGGATTGCCCTGCCCCCCAAGAGACCCAGTACTTC.

V usage is TRBV28 and J usage is TRBJ1-4; 7 bases line up with TRBD1. CDR1 is MDHEN and CDR2 is SYDVKM in the germline V gene. The CDR3 extends over 19 amino acids. The J segment lost 6 bases and the V segment lost 3 bases, leaving 19 bases of the junction unmatched. In nucleotides, the CDR3 is TGTGCCAGCAGTTTCCAGCGGATGATAGTAGACAGGGAAGATGAAAAACTGTTTTTT. Its translation: CASSFQRMIVDREDEKLFF.

The chain links TRBV7-2 to TRBJ1-1, with TRBD1 matching 10 bases. V was pared by 4 bases and J by 5 bases, with 10 bases of the junction left unmatched. The CDR3 spans 16 residues. CDR1 is SGHTA, CDR2 FQGNSA, per germline. The CDR3 coding sequence is TGTGCCAGCAGCTCACGGACAGGGGGGAGAAGGACTGAAGCTTTCTTT. Encoded protein: CASSSRTGGRRTEAFF.

J is TRBJ2-2 and V is TRBV5-8, with D tentatively TRBD2 (5 bases). V was shortened by 2 bases and J by 7 bases, with 9 bases between the two germline ends. The length of the CDR3 is 13 residues. Germline loops: CDR1 SGHTS, CDR2 YDEGEE. The CDR3 DNA reads as TGTGCCAGCAGCTTATATCGGGGCGGGGAGCTGTTTTTT. Translated, it gives CASSLYRGGELFF.

This chain links TRBV7-8 with TRBJ2-2; D is unclear. Per germline, CDR1 SGHVS and CDR2 FQNEAQ. The V and J ends lost 1 base and 4 bases respectively, with 16 bases between them. The CDR3 sequence is 17 residues long. The CDR3 DNA reads TGTGCCAGCAGCTTAGTGGTGGCCGTGCGGTCCACCGGGGAGCTGTTTTTT. Its translation: CASSLVVAVRSTGELFF.

The chain joins TRBV4-3 to TRBJ2-5, with D possibly TRBD2 on 6 matching bases. V was clipped by 4 bases and J by 2 bases, with 17 bases between them. Germline CDR1 LGHNA, CDR2 YSLEER. CDR3 length: 16 amino acids. The CDR3 nucleotides are TGCGCCAGCAGCCGCTTGGCGGGAAGAGATCAAGAGACCCAGTACTTC. Its protein is CASSRLAGRDQETQYF.

The rearrangement uses TRBV4-3 and TRBJ1-1; possible D gene TRBD1, 5 bases. CDR3 length: 15 residues. Germline CDR1 reads LGHNA; CDR2 reads YSLEER. Trimming left V 0 bases short and J 1 base short, with 9 bases between. CDR3 loop: CASSQDPQGNTEAFF. CDR3 DNA: TGCGCCAGCAGCCAAGATCCCCAGGGGAACACTGAAGCTTTCTTT.

V gene TRBV28 combines with J gene TRBJ1-2; 8 nucleotides line up with TRBD1. Germline V gives CDR1 MDHEN, CDR2 SYDVKM. V dropped 5 bases and J dropped 7; count of bases not matched to a gene: 15. This CDR3 has 16 residues. The CDR3 is CASSLPTTGASGGYTF. CDR3 bases: TGTGCCAGCAGTCTACCCACGACAGGGGCCTCGGGTGGCTACACCTTC.

The chain combines TRBV10-3 with TRBJ2-7; D may be TRBD2 (7 bases). The ends were cut back, 3 bases at V and 2 bases at J, with 11 bases in the middle. The CDR3 loop spans 14 amino acids. CDR1 ENHRY and CDR2 SYGVKD come from the germline V gene. The CDR3 nucleotides are TGTGCCATCAGTGATCCGGGGGGCACCTACGAGCAGTACTTC. It encodes CAISDPGGTYEQYF.

This chain connects TRBV28 to TRBJ2-1; unclear D gene. Germline CDR1 is MDHEN and CDR2 is SYDVKM. CDR3 length: 13 residues. V dropped 3 bases and J dropped 3 bases, with 6 bases sitting between them. The CDR3 sequence is CASSLEHYNEQFF. CDR3 DNA sequence: TGTGCCAGCAGTTTGGAGCACTACAATGAGCAGTTCTTC.

The CDR3 bases are TGTGCCACCAGCAGAGTTGCTAGCGGATCCTACGAGCAGTACTTC. It translates to CATSRVASGSYEQYF. The rearrangement uses TRBV15 and TRBJ2-7; 7 bases fit TRBD2. The J segment lost 1 base and the V segment lost 1 base, leaving 4 bases of the junction unmatched. CDR1 LNHNV and CDR2 YYDKDF come from the germline V gene (reference sequence). The CDR3 is 15 amino acids.

The chain couples TRBV28 to TRBJ1-3, with D unclear. The ends were cut back, 7 bases at V and 3 bases at J, with 19 bases in the middle. This CDR3 region has 16 residues. CDR1 is MDHEN and CDR2 is SYDVKM in the germline V gene. The CDR3 is CASTQLRGSDGNTIYF. CDR3 coding DNA: TGTGCCAGCACTCAGTTACGAGGGTCGGATGGAAACACCATATATTTT.

The gene calls are TRBV7-2 and TRBJ1-3, with D tentatively TRBD1 (6 bases). The CDR3 is 16 residues long. Trimming cost V 5 bases and J 3 bases, with 17 bases left between them. Looked up from germline, CDR1 is SGHTA and CDR2 is FQGNSA. The CDR3 DNA reads TGTGCCAGCAGCCTGGTGACAGGCGATCTTGGAAACACCATATATTTT. Translating gives CASSLVTGDLGNTIYF.

This clone was detected a few times. This chain uses TRBV28 with TRBJ1-2; D call uncertain. This CDR3 is built from 16 residues. Germline V gene sequence: CDR1 MDHEN, CDR2 SYDVKM. The V end lost 3 bases, the J end lost 8 bases, and 22 bases lay between the germline ends. The CDR3 here is CASSLPPRIGLWGYTF. The CDR3 nucleotides are TGTGCCAGCAGTTTGCCCCCTAGAATAGGACTATGGGGCTACACCTTC.

The chain carries TRBV7-2 and TRBJ1-5, with TRBD1 matching over 7 bases. The CDR3 length is 16 residues. Germline V gene lookup returns CDR1 SGHTA and CDR2 FQGNSA. The junction had 13 bases not matched to a gene; V was cut back by 3 bases and J by 8 bases. The CDR3 is CASSFTSPFQGEPQHF. DNA of the CDR3: TGTGCCAGCAGCTTTACAAGTCCATTTCAGGGGGAGCCCCAGCATTTT.

The sample holds a few counts of this clone. The chain is built from TRBV7-2 and TRBJ1-6, with 12 bases fitting TRBD1. Germline lookup yields CDR1 SGHTA and CDR2 FQGNSA. The CDR3 runs to 17 residues. After removal of 7 bases from V and 7 bases from J, the junction contained 11 bases not matched to a gene. The CDR3 here is CASTWGTGGAWNSPLHF. The DNA of the CDR3 is TGTGCCAGCACATGGGGGACAGGGGGCGCGTGGAATTCACCCCTCCACTTT.

There are a few counts of this clone. This rearrangement joins TRBV18 to TRBJ2-2; 7 bases map to TRBD1. Trimming removed 4 bases from V and 4 bases from J; junction bases left unmatched: 6. CDR1 and CDR2 from the germline V gene are KGHSH and LQKENI. The CDR3 runs 15 residues. The CDR3: CASSQRGPGTGELFF. CDR3 coding DNA: TGTGCCAGCTCACAGAGGGGGCCTGGCACCGGGGAGCTGTTTTTT.

The V and J genes are TRBV29-1 and TRBJ2-1; 13 bases line up with TRBD2. CDR3 length: 19 residues. CDR1 is SQVTM and CDR2 is ANQGSEA in the germline V gene. V trimming: 3 bases; J trimming: 1 base; junction bases outside the gene matches: 12. Here the CDR3 reads CSVDSRRTSGRGSYNEQFF. The CDR3 nucleotides are TGCAGCGTTGACTCAAGGCGGACTAGCGGGAGAGGATCCTACAATGAGCAGTTCTTC.

This clone came up once. The CDR3 reads CASSGLAGGLGDTQYF. For the CDR3, the DNA is TGTGCCAGTAGTGGGCTTGCGGGAGGTCTGGGAGATACGCAGTATTTT. This chain links TRBV19 with TRBJ2-3, with 8 bases that match TRBD2. Germline values: CDR1 LNHDA, CDR2 SQIVND (reference sequence). CDR3 length: 16 amino acids. V lost 5 bases, J lost 5 bases, and 12 bases stayed unmatched.

The chain uses TRBV5-1 and TRBJ2-5; perhaps TRBD1 as D (6 bases). Between the trimmed V and J ends, which lost 5 bases and 5 bases, there was a span of 13 bases. This CDR3 region has 13 residues. The germline gives CDR1 SGHRS, CDR2 YFSETQ. The CDR3 DNA reads TGCGCCAGCAGTTTCAGGGGTGTGGAGACCCAGTACTTC. Translating it yields CASSFRGVETQYF.

In the case of this clone: Other DNA sequences in this sample translate to the same CDR3. The chain links TRBV5-1 to TRBJ2-7; TRBD1 agrees at 9 bases. The V segment lost 3 bases and the J segment 3 bases; nucleotides outside the gene matches: 4. The V gene's germline CDR1 is SGHRS and CDR2 YFSETQ. This CDR3 comprises 14 residues. CDR3 residues: CASSSTGGSYEQYF. The CDR3 DNA sequence: TGCGCCAGCAGCTCGACAGGGGGAAGCTACGAGCAGTACTTC.